This TCR beta chain stems from a study of post-analysis software for immune sequencing data. Study as a whole: Multiple sclerosis in the patients followed relapsing-remitting, secondary progressive and progressive-relapsing courses.

The germline gives CDR1 MNHEY, CDR2 SVGAGI. The trim removed 2 bases at V and 9 bases at J, leaving 6 bases unmatched. The CDR3 has 15 residues. In the case of this clonotype: Antigen: not known.

Study-level findings and limits: Elevated frequency relative to controls characterized a handful of TRBV segments in patients, TRBV5-6, TRBV5-1 and TRBV20-1 among them.

Libraries were made from TCR beta cDNA, and they carried unique molecular identifiers. Between about 1 and 11 million T cells gave rise to around 500,000 cDNA molecules. TCRdb reprocessed the PCR reads via MiXCR and lists one record per CDR3 protein. The sample records about 770,000 distinct CDR3 sequences, about half being singletons. The sequencing input was blood. This receptor was identified in a girl aged 5-17 years with multiple sclerosis. The chain carries TRBV6-5 and TRBJ1-5, with TRBD1 identical over 11 bases. CDR3 protein: CASSYPGQGGGPQHF. As DNA, the CDR3 is TGTGCCAGCAGTTACCCGGGACAGGGGGGGGGGCCCCAGCATTTT.